Each of the 23 T cell receptor beta chains below was sequenced from the same sample in a study of cytomegalovirus exposure and HLA in healthy donors. The PCR employed 60 Vbeta primers together with 13 Jbeta primers. Assay used: immunoSEQ multiplex PCR; TCRdb lists only in-frame clones, some missing. The table shows fewer than 200,000 clones, with more than 75% occurring only once. The sample taken for sequencing was PBMCs. The source of these receptors is a girl under three years old in good health and CMV-seronegative.

The chain employs TRBV2 and TRBJ2-7; a weak D match, TRBD2 (6 bases). The germline CDR1 and CDR2 sequences are SNHLY and FYNNEI. Trimming removed 6 bases at V and 1 base at J, with 16 bases between. This CDR3 is built from 15 residues. CDR3 in amino acids: CASSLQGRESYEQYF. The CDR3 region has the DNA TGTGCCAGCAGCCTCCAGGGACGGGAGTCCTACGAGCAGTACTTC. Variable domain in full (rest from reference TRBV2 and TRBJ2-7): EPEVTQTPSHQVTQMGQEVILRCVPISNHLYFYWYRQILGQKVEFLVSFYNNEISEKSEIFDDQFSVERPDGSNFTLKIRSTKLEDSAMYFCASSLQGRESYEQYFGPGTRLTVT.

The CDR3 DNA follows: TGTGCCAGCAGCTCTGCCTCTAGCGGGGGTTTTGATACGCAGTATTTT. Protein product: CASSSASSGGFDTQYF. The chain employs TRBV13 and TRBJ2-3; 10 bases match TRBD2. CDR3 size: 16 residues. J lost 6 bases, V lost 4 bases, and 10 bases had no gene match. Germline V gene lookup returns CDR1 PRHDT and CDR2 FYEKMQ (reference sequence).

This chain joins TRBV4-1 and TRBJ2-6; maybe TRBD1 (5 bases). Per germline, CDR1 MGHRA and CDR2 YSYEKL. The germline V and J ends were trimmed by 3 bases and 0 bases, with 12 bases remaining between them. This CDR3 has 17 residues. The CDR3 coding sequence is TGCGCCAGCAGCCACATCGGCAGGGACTCTGGGGCCAACGTCCTGACTTTC. Its translation: CASSHIGRDSGANVLTF.

The J gene is TRBJ2-3, the V gene TRBV29-1; D possibly corresponds to TRBD2 (6 bases). V shed 7 bases and J shed 2 bases, with 13 bases lying between them. Germline V gives CDR1 SQVTM, CDR2 ANQGSEA. The CDR3 has 13 residues. This CDR3 is CSGSGGHTDTQYF. Written as DNA, the CDR3 is TGCAGCGGCTCCGGGGGTCACACAGATACGCAGTATTTT.

V is TRBV5-6 and J is TRBJ1-1, with D unresolved. Looked up from germline, CDR1 is SGHDT and CDR2 is YYEEEE. This CDR3 contains 10 residues. V was clipped by 6 bases and J by 6 bases, with 6 bases between them. The CDR3 nucleotides read TGTGCCAGCACAGGCGCTGAAGCTTTCTTT. Encoded protein: CASTGAEAFF.

The rearrangement uses TRBV7-6 and TRBJ2-7; a possible D gene is TRBD2 (6 bases). The CDR3 extends over 15 amino acids. Trimming removed 2 bases at V and 3 bases at J, with 14 bases between. Germline V gene lookup returns CDR1 SGHVS and CDR2 FNYEAQ. Here the CDR3 DNA reads TGTGCCAGCAGCTTACCCCTTGGGAGGAGCTACGAGCAGTACTTC. Translated, it gives CASSLPLGRSYEQYF.

This sequence joins TRBV30 and TRBJ2-7; 11 bases match TRBD1. J gave up 5 bases and V 3 bases, and 3 bases lay outside the gene matches. Per germline, CDR1 GTSNPN and CDR2 SVGIG (reference sequence). This CDR3 comprises 13 residues. CDR3 in amino acids: CAWRRDRGNEQYF. The DNA of the CDR3 is TGTGCCTGGAGGCGGGACAGGGGGAACGAGCAGTACTTC.

Points on this clone: Other DNA sequences in this specimen translate into the identical CDR3. The CDR3 here is CASSQLVASGSGETQYF. The CDR3 nucleotides read TGTGCCAGCAGCCAATTAGTCGCTAGCGGGAGTGGAGAGACCCAGTACTTC. The chain recombines TRBV7-2 with TRBJ2-5; 10 bases fit TRBD2. Germline CDR1 reads SGHTA; CDR2 reads FQGNSA. The length of the CDR3 is 17 residues. V dropped 5 bases and J dropped 4; count of bases not matched to a gene: 13.

This chain links TRBV6-5 with TRBJ1-1; a weak D match, TRBD1 (6 bases). The CDR3 is made up of 13 amino acids. Germline V lookup: CDR1 MNHEY, CDR2 SVGAGI. V was pared by 0 bases and J by 7 bases, with 9 bases between. The CDR3 sequence is CASSYSGGREAFF. CDR3 nucleotide sequence: TGTGCCAGCAGTTACTCGGGGGGGCGTGAAGCTTTCTTT.

The gene calls are TRBV27 and TRBJ1-1; 10 positions agree with TRBD1. Trimming cost V 4 bases and J 3 bases; bases outside gene matches: 11. This CDR3 is 17 amino acids long. Germline V lookup: CDR1 MNHEY, CDR2 SMNVEV (reference sequence). In DNA form, the CDR3 reads TGTGCCAGCAGTTCCCTCGGGGGACAGGGGAGTTACACTGAAGCTTTCTTT. Encoded protein: CASSSLGGQGSYTEAFF.

This sequence joins TRBV5-1 and TRBJ2-2; 11 positions match TRBD2. The trim removed 4 bases at V and 3 bases at J, leaving 2 bases unmatched. Germline V gives CDR1 SGHRS, CDR2 YFSETQ. The CDR3 runs to 15 residues. The CDR3 DNA sequence: TGCGCCAGCAGCCGGGGACTAGCGGACACCGGGGAGCTGTTTTTT. Translation: CASSRGLADTGELFF.

The chain links TRBV7-2 to TRBJ2-7; 10 bases align to TRBD1. This CDR3 has 15 residues. Germline lookup yields CDR1 SGHTA and CDR2 FQGNSA. Germline trimming cut 5 bases from V and 0 bases from J; bases unmatched to any gene: 4. CDR3 in amino acids: CASSARQGASYEQYF. The DNA of the CDR3 is TGTGCCAGCAGCGCCCGACAGGGGGCCTCCTACGAGCAGTACTTC.

The rearrangement joins TRBV6-1 to TRBJ2-5; weak D call: TRBD1 (5 bases). The DNA end favors TRBJ2-7, so the J call may be wrong. Germline V gene data show CDR1 as MNHNS and CDR2 as SASEGT. This CDR3 region has 15 residues. Written as DNA, the CDR3 is TGTGCCAGCAGTGGGAGACCAGGGTTCCCCTACGAGCAGTACTTC. It yields the protein CASSGRPGFPYEQYF.

This chain connects TRBV7-9 to TRBJ2-1; TRBD2 aligns across 13 bases. After removal of 5 bases from V and 9 bases from J, the junction contained 7 bases not matched to a gene. Per the germline V gene, CDR1 is SEHNR and CDR2 is FQNEAQ (reference sequence). The CDR3 length is 15 residues. CDR3 sequence (DNA): TGTGCCAGCAGCCAACTAGCGGGGGGGGTGGGTGAGCAGTTCTTC. This sequence encodes CASSQLAGGVGEQFF. The full variable domain, completed using reference TRBV7-9 and TRBJ2-1, is DTGVSQNPRHKITKRGQNVTFRCDPISEHNRLYWYRQTLGQGPEFLTYFQNEAQLEKSRLLSDRFSAERPKGSFSTLEIQRTEQGDSAMYLCASSQLAGGVGEQFFGPGTRLTVL.

V and J are TRBV4-3 and TRBJ1-2, with D maybe TRBD1 (6 bases). Germline CDR1 LGHNA, CDR2 YSLEER. The CDR3 runs to 16 residues. V was clipped by 0 bases and J by 2 bases, with 13 bases between them. CDR3 residues: CASSQDTGSNNYGYTF. The DNA for the CDR3 is TGCGCCAGCAGCCAAGATACAGGGTCTAACAACTATGGCTACACCTTC.

J is TRBJ2-7 and V is TRBV11-2; the match to TRBD1 covers 7 bases. The CDR3 totals 12 residues. Germline V CDR1 and CDR2: SGHAT, FQNNGV. J was trimmed by 6 bases and V by 3 bases; bases with no gene match: 2. DNA for the CDR3: TGTGCCAGCAGCTTTTCAGGGGGCGAGCAGTACTTC. Protein sequence: CASSFSGGEQYF.

The V and J genes are TRBV6-5 and TRBJ2-7; TRBD1 matches at 9 bases. In germline, CDR1 is MNHEY, CDR2 SVGAGI. Trimming removed 5 bases from V and 1 base from J; junction bases left unmatched: 3. This CDR3 has 14 amino acids. DNA for the CDR3: TGTGCCAGCAGTCAGGACAGGGGATCCTACGAGCAGTACTTC. Translating it yields CASSQDRGSYEQYF.

This rearrangement joins TRBV10-3 to TRBJ1-3, with unresolved D. V gave up 2 bases and J gave up 2 bases, with 13 bases separating them. The CDR3 extends over 16 amino acids. Germline V gives CDR1 ENHRY, CDR2 SYGVKD. The CDR3 is CAISEAVTATGNTIYF. The CDR3 DNA is TGTGCCATCAGTGAGGCGGTTACCGCGACTGGAAACACCATATATTTT.

This chain uses TRBV5-4 with TRBJ1-2, with 10 bases lining up with TRBD1. Germline V CDR1 and CDR2: SGHNT, YYREEE (reference sequence). The CDR3 is 19 residues long. After removal of 4 bases from V and 1 base from J, the junction contained 16 bases not matched to a gene. This CDR3 is CASSRTPGQGVEYNYGYTF. The CDR3, as DNA: TGTGCCAGCAGCCGAACCCCCGGACAGGGGGTCGAGTATAACTATGGCTACACCTTC.

The count of this clone is one. This chain's CDR3 is CASSLRGGDSYEQYF. CDR3 bases: TGTGCCAGCAGCTTACGAGGGGGGGACTCCTACGAGCAGTACTTC. The gene calls are TRBV7-2 and TRBJ2-7, with TRBD2 as a possible D gene (7 bases). The V gene lost 2 bases and the J gene lost 0 bases, with 11 bases spanning the gap. This CDR3 is built from 15 residues. Germline values: CDR1 SGHTA, CDR2 FQGNSA. The variable domain in full, completed from reference TRBV7-2 and TRBJ2-7, reads GAGVSQSPSNKVTEKGKDVELRCDPISGHTALYWYRQSLGQGLEFLIYFQGNSAPDKSGLPSDRFSAERTGGSVSTLTIQRTQQEDSAVYLCASSLRGGDSYEQYFGPGTRLTVT.

The rearrangement links TRBV14 to TRBJ2-5; D might be TRBD2 (5 bases). The V gene's germline CDR1 is SGHDN and CDR2 FVKESK. Trimming removed 3 bases from V and 0 bases from J, with 8 bases in between. CDR3 length: 14 residues. The CDR3 DNA reads TGTGCCAGCAGCCACCAGCGGAACCAAGAGACCCAGTACTTC. Its translation: CASSHQRNQETQYF.

Concerning this clone: At one boundary the junction diverges from the germline segment, which might be a read error. The chain links TRBV11-2 to TRBJ2-7, with D hard to call. Germline V lookup: CDR1 SGHAT, CDR2 FQNNGV. This CDR3 spans 13 amino acids. CDR3 residues: CASSSWAQRRPDF. The CDR3 DNA sequence: TGTGCCAGCAGCTCCTGGGCCCAAAGACGCCCTGACTTC.

The chain is built from TRBV6-5 and TRBJ2-5; 11 bases line up with TRBD2. The ends lost 4 bases at V and 4 bases at J; junction bases unmatched: 2. Germline V gene lookup returns CDR1 MNHEY and CDR2 SVGAGI. The CDR3 totals 14 residues. CDR3 sequence (DNA): TGTGCCAGCAGTTCGACTAGCGGGACAGAGACCCAGTACTTC. Amino acids: CASSSTSGTETQYF.